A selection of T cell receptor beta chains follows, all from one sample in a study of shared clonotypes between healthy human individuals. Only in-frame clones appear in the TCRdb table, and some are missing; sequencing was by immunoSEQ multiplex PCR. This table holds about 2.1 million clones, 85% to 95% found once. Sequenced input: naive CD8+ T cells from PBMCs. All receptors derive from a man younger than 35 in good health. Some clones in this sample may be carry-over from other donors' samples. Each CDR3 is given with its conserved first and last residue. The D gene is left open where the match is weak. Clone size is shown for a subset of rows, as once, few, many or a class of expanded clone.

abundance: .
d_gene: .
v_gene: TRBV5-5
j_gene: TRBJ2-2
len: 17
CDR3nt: TGTGCCAGCAGCTTGCTACTGGAGAGGACTTACACCGGGGAGCTGTTTTTT
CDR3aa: CASSLLLERTYTGELFF

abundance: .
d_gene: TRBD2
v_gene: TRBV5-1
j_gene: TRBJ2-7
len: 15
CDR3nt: TGCGCCAGCAGCCCAGGGCTAGCGGAGACCTACGAGCAGTACTTC
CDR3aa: CASSPGLAETYEQYF

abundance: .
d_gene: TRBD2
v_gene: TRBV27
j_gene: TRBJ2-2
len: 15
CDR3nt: TGTGCCAGCAGCTTTAGCGGGGGTAACACCGGGGAGCTGTTTTTT
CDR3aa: CASSFSGGNTGELFF

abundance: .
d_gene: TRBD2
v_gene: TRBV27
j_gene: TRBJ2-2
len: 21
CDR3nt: TGTGCCAGCAGTTTATCACTTCCTGGACTAGCGCTAGCGCCGAACACCGGGGAGCTGTTTTTT
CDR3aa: CASSLSLPGLALAPNTGELFF

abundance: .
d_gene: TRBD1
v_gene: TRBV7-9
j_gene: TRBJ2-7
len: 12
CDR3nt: TGTGCCAGCAGTGACAGGGACTACGAGCAGTACTTC
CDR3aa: CASSDRDYEQYF

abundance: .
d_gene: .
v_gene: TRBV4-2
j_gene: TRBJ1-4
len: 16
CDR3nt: TGTGCCAGCAGCCAAGATAGCAGGGCGAGTAGCGAAAAACTGTTTTTT
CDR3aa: CASSQDSRASSEKLFF

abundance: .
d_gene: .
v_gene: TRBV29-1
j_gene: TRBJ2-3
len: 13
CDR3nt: TGCAGCACTCGCGGCGGATCCGAGGATACGCAGTATTTT
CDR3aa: CSTRGGSEDTQYF

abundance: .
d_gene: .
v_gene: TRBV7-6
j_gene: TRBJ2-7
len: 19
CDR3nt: TGTGCCAGCAGCTTACCAGCTCCTGGTACGACTGGAGTTCCCTACGAGCAGTACTTC
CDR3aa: CASSLPAPGTTGVPYEQYF

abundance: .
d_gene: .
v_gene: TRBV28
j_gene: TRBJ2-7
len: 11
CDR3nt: TGTGCCAGCAGCTATACCTACGAGCAGTACTTC
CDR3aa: CASSYTYEQYF

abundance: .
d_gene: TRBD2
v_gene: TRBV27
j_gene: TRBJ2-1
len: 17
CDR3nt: TGTGCCAGCAGTTTCCAACTAGCGGGATCCCTCTACAATGAGCAGTTCTTC
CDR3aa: CASSFQLAGSLYNEQFF

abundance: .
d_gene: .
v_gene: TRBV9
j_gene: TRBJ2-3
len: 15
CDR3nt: TGTGCCAGCAGCGTAGGGAGCGGGCACACAGATACGCAGTATTTT
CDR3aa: CASSVGSGHTDTQYF

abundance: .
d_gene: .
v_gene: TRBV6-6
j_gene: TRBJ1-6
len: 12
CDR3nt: TGTGCCAGCTCAGATAGTAATTCACCCCTCCACTTT
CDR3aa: CASSDSNSPLHF

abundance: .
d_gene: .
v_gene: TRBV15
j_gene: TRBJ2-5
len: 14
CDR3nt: TGTGCCACCAGCAGAGGGGCAGGGATAGAGACCCAGTACTTC
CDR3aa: CATSRGAGIETQYF

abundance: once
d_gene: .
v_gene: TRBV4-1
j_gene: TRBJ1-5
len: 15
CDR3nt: TGCGCCAGCAGCCAAGATCGGGCGGGTTATCAGCCCCAGCATTTT
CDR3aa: CASSQDRAGYQPQHF

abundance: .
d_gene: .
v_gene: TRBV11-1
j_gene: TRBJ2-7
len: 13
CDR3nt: TGTGCCAGCAGCTTAGCCGGGAACTACGAGCAGTACTTC
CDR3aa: CASSLAGNYEQYF

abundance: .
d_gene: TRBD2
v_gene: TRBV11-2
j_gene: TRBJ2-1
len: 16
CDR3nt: TGTGCCAGCAGCTTAAGGGTTAGCGGGACCTACAATGAGCAGTTCTTC
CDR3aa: CASSLRVSGTYNEQFF

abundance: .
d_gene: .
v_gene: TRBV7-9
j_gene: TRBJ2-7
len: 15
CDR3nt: TGTGCCAGCAGCTTAGCTACAGGGATCTACGACGAGCAGTACTTC
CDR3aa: CASSLATGIYDEQYF

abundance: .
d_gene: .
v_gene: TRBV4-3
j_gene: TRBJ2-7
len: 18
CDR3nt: TGCGCCAGCAGCCAAGAAGGTGCATGGCGCGAGGGGTATTACGAGCAGTACTTC
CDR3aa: CASSQEGAWREGYYEQYF

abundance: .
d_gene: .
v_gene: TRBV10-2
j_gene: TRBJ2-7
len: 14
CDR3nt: TGCGCCAGCAGTGAGGACCGGCTAGGCTACGAGCAGTACTTC
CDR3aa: CASSEDRLGYEQYF

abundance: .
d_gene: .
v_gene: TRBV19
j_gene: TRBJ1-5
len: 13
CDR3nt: TGTGCCATCTCCGTAGGGTGGGCTCAGCCCCAGCATTTT
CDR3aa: CAISVGWAQPQHF

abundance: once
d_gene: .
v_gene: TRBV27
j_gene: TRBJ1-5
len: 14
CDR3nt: TGTGCCAGCAGTCTCCGGTCCGGGAATCAGCCCCAGCATTTT
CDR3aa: CASSLRSGNQPQHF

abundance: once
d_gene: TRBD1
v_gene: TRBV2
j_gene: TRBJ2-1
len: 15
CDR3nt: TGTGCCAGCAGTGAGTGGGACAGTTTACACAATGAGCAGTTCTTC
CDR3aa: CASSEWDSLHNEQFF

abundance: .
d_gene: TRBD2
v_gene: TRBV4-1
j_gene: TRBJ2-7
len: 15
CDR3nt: TGCGCCAGCAGCCAAGGGGGCGGGAGTAGCCACGAGCAGTACTTC
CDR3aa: CASSQGGGSSHEQYF

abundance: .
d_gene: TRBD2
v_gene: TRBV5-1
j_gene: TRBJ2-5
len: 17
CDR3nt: TGCGCCAGCCGGGAGGGGGAACTAGATCCCCACCAAGAGACCCAGTACTTC
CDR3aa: CASREGELDPHQETQYF

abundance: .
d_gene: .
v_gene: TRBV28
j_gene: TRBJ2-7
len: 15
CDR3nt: TGTGCCAGCAGTCTAGCTGGGACAAAACCCTACGAGCAGTACTTC
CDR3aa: CASSLAGTKPYEQYF

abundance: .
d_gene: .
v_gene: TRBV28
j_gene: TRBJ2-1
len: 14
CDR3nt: TGTGCCAGCAGTTTACCCCTACAGTGGGGGGAGCAGTTCTTC
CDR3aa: CASSLPLQWGEQFF

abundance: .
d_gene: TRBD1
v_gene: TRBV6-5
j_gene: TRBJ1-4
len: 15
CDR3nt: TGTGCCAGCAGTTCATTGGACAGGGCACAGGAAAAACTGTTTTTT
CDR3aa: CASSSLDRAQEKLFF

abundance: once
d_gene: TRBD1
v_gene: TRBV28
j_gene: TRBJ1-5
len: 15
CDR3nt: TGTGCCAGCAGCTCATACAGGGGCAGCAATCAGCCCCAGCATTTT
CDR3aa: CASSSYRGSNQPQHF

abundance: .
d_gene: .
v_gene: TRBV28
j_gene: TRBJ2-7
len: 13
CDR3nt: TGTGCCAGCAATTTGGAATTAGCCTACGAGCAGTACTTC
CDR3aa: CASNLELAYEQYF

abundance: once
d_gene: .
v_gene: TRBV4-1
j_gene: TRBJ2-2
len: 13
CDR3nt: TGCGCCAGCAGCCAAGTAGCGGCCGGGGAGCTGTTTTTT
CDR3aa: CASSQVAAGELFF

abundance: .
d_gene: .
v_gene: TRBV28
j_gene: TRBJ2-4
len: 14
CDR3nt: TGTGCCAGCTCTCGCCCCCTAACCAAAAACATTCAGTACTTC
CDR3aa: CASSRPLTKNIQYF

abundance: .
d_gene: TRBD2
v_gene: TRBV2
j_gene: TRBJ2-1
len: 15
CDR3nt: TGTGCCAGCAATCCGGGACTAGCGGGCCCCCCACGGCAGTTCTTC
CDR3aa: CASNPGLAGPPRQFF